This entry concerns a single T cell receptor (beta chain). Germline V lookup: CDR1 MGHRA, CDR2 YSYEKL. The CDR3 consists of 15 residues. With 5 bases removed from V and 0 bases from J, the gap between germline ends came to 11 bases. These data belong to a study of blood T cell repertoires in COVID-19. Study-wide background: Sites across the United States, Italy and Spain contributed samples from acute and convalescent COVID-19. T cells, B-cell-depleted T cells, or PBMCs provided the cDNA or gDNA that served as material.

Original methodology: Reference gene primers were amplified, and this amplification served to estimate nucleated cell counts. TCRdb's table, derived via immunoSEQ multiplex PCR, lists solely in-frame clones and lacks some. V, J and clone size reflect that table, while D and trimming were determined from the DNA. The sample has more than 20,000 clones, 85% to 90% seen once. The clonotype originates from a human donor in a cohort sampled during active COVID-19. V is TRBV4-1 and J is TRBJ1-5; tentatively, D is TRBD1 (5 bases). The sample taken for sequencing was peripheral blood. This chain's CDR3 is CASSRGRDSNQPQHF. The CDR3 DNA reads TGCGCCAGCAGCAGGGGCAGGGATAGCAATCAGCCCCAGCATTTT.